This paragraph reports one T cell receptor (beta chain). The antigen is not known. V was pared by 0 bases and J by 5 bases, with 15 bases between. The germline V gene encodes CDR1 DFQATT and CDR2 SNEGSKA (reference sequence). The CDR3 extends over 15 amino acids. One entry per CDR3 protein results from TCRdb running MiXCR on the 5' RACE reads. In the table there are 700,000 or so distinct CDR3 sequences, over 8.5% of which are singletons. The data are from a study of identical twins. General study points: Fewer insertions characterized abundant cord blood beta clonotypes, whereas memory repertoires showed none. Invariant populations such as MAIT and iNKT cells could partly muddle zero-insertion analyses.

The same sample was also studied in work on yellow fever vaccine responses in identical twins.

This chain joins TRBV20-1 and TRBJ2-3; D gene ambiguous. The sequence derives from a woman between 18 and 30 years old in good health. Sequencing was performed on PBMCs. This CDR3 is CSARDTQRFIDTQYF. The CDR3 DNA follows: TGCAGTGCTAGAGATACCCAGCGATTCATAGATACGCAGTATTTT.